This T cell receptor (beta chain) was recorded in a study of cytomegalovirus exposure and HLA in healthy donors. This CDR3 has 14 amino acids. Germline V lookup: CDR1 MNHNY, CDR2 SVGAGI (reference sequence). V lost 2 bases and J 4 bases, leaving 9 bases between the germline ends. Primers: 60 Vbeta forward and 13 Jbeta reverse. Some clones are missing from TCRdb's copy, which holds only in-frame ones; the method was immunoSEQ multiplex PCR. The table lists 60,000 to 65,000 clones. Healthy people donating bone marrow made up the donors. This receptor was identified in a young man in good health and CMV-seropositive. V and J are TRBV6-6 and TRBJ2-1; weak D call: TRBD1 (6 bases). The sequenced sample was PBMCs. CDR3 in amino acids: CASSYHDRYNEQFF. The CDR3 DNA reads TGTGCCAGCAGTTACCACGACAGGTACAATGAGCAGTTCTTC.